The next 27 T cell receptor beta chains were all read from a single sample in a study of T cells in localized non-small cell lung cancer. TCRdb keeps only in-frame clones here, not all; method: immunoSEQ multiplex PCR. The repertoire holds about 1,500 clones, with 31% as singletons. The specimen was lung tumor tissue, collected before any cancer treatment. These receptors came from a man aged 35 to 70 with stage II lung adenocarcinoma.

The chain employs TRBV28 and TRBJ2-1; TRBD1 aligns across 9 bases. The CDR3 consists of 17 residues. V dropped 3 bases and J dropped 4; count of bases not matched to a gene: 10. Per the germline V gene, CDR1 is MDHEN and CDR2 is SYDVKM. In nucleotides, the CDR3 is TGTGCCAGCAGTTTGGACCACGGACAGGGGTTGTACAATGAGCAGTTCTTC. Translated: CASSLDHGQGLYNEQFF.

This clone was counted only a few times. V and J are TRBV11-3 and TRBJ2-5; TRBD2 matches at 7 bases. Germline lookup yields CDR1 SGHNT and CDR2 YENEEA. V lost 6 bases to trimming and J lost 1 base; unmatched junction nucleotides: 8. The CDR3 loop spans 15 amino acids. CDR3 coding DNA: TGTGCCAGCAGTCTTTTAGCGGGTTCCCAAGAGACCCAGTACTTC. Translating gives CASSLLAGSQETQYF.

The chain employs TRBV28 and TRBJ1-2; D unresolved. Between the trimmed V and J ends, which lost 2 bases and 8 bases, there was a span of 12 bases. The CDR3 spans 13 residues. CDR1 and CDR2 (germline): MDHEN, SYDVKM. The CDR3 here is CASSLALGHGYTF. In nucleotides, the CDR3 is TGTGCCAGCAGTTTAGCTCTCGGGCACGGCTACACCTTC.

By share, this clone counts as large. The genes are TRBV9 and TRBJ2-7; TRBD2 is a possible D gene (6 bases). Deletions cut 4 bases from V and 0 bases from J, with 17 bases between. Germline lookup yields CDR1 SGDLS and CDR2 YYNGEE. The CDR3 extends over 16 amino acids. The CDR3 here is CASSPLMGGASYEQYF. In DNA, the CDR3 is TGTGCCAGCAGCCCGCTGATGGGCGGGGCCTCCTACGAGCAGTACTTC.

The chain joins TRBV29-1 to TRBJ1-2; 8 bases are a match to TRBD1. Germline assignment: CDR1 SQVTM and CDR2 ANQGSEA. V was clipped by 6 bases and J by 4 bases; unmatched bases: 10. This CDR3 has 14 amino acids. Written as DNA, the CDR3 is TGCAGCGTGGCAAACCCCGGACAGGGCTATGGCTACACCTTC. Encoded protein: CSVANPGQGYGYTF.

This clone is deemed medium-sized. The V call is TRBV6-8, the J call TRBJ2-2, with TRBD1 matching 8 bases. The V gene's germline CDR1 is MNHGY and CDR2 SAAAGT. The V segment lost 10 bases and the J segment 1 base; nucleotides outside the gene matches: 8. This CDR3 region has 15 residues. As DNA, the CDR3 is TGTGCCACGCGATCGGGACAGGTGAACACCGGGGAGCTGTTTTTT. This gives the protein CATRSGQVNTGELFF.

This clone has more than one count but fewer than ten. The chain has TRBV18 and TRBJ1-3; a weak D match, TRBD1 (5 bases). CDR1 and CDR2 from the germline V gene are KGHSH and LQKENI. Trimming cost V 6 bases and J 0 bases, with 6 bases left between them. The CDR3 has 13 residues. CDR3 DNA sequence: TGTGCCAGCTCGGACACCTCTGGAAACACCATATATTTT. Amino acids: CASSDTSGNTIYF.

This clone is hyperexpanded. CDR3 bases: TGTGCCTGGACGGCGGGCTACACTGAAGCTTTCTTT. Translating gives CAWTAGYTEAFF. The chain is built from TRBV30 and TRBJ1-1; D uncertain. The ends were cut back, 4 bases at V and 3 bases at J, with 9 bases in the middle. The germline gives CDR1 GTSNPN, CDR2 SVGIG (reference sequence). The CDR3 is 12 residues long.

The V gene is TRBV30, the J gene TRBJ2-7, with a tentative D call TRBD2 (5 bases). This CDR3 has 13 residues. The V gene lost 4 bases and the J gene lost 1 base, with 11 bases spanning the gap. The germline CDR1 and CDR2 sequences are GTSNPN and SVGIG (reference sequence). DNA for the CDR3: TGTGCCTGGAAAGGCCCGGGATCCTACGAGCAGTACTTC. It yields the protein CAWKGPGSYEQYF.

By its share, this clone is medium-sized (0.01 to 0.1%). This chain connects TRBV11-3 to TRBJ1-1; a weak D match, TRBD1 (5 bases). Germline CDR1 and CDR2: SGHNT and YENEEA. V dropped 0 bases and J dropped 4 bases, with 12 bases sitting between them. The CDR3 has 15 amino acids. The CDR3 region has the DNA TGTGCCAGCAGCTTAGAATGGGGAGGGGCCACTGAAGCTTTCTTT. It codes for CASSLEWGGATEAFF.

This chain connects TRBV28 to TRBJ2-1; the match to TRBD2 covers 14 bases. Germline CDR1 MDHEN, CDR2 SYDVKM. J gave up 6 bases and V 8 bases, and 3 bases lay outside the gene matches. The CDR3 length is 14 residues. CDR3 in amino acids: CASRLAGGSNEQFF. The CDR3 nucleotides read TGTGCCAGCCGACTAGCGGGAGGGAGCAATGAGCAGTTCTTC. Combining the CDR3 with reference TRBV28 and TRBJ2-1 gives the whole variable domain DVKVTQSSRYLVKRTGEKVFLECVQDMDHENMFWYRQDPGLGLRLIYFSYDVKMKEKGDIPEGYSVSREKKERFSLILESASTNQTSMYLCASRLAGGSNEQFFGPGTRLTVL.

This clone counts as large. This sequence joins TRBV19 and TRBJ1-4; D is undetermined. CDR1 LNHDA and CDR2 SQIVND come from the germline V gene (reference sequence). Trimming left V 6 bases short and J 4 bases short, with 12 bases between. The CDR3 contains 14 residues. The CDR3 spells CASRPGGYNEKLFF. The DNA for the CDR3 is TGTGCCAGTAGACCCGGAGGCTATAATGAAAAACTGTTTTTT.

V gene TRBV19 combines with J gene TRBJ1-1, with a tentative D call TRBD1 (5 bases). Per the germline V gene, CDR1 is LNHDA and CDR2 is SQIVND (reference sequence). The V end lost 9 bases, the J end lost 5 bases, and 10 bases lay between the germline ends. This CDR3 is built from 11 residues. The CDR3 bases are TGTGCCAGCCAGGGCAGGACTGAAGCTTTCTTT. This translates into CASQGRTEAFF.

V and J are TRBV28 and TRBJ1-5; tentative D call: TRBD1 (5 bases). This CDR3 contains 15 residues. CDR1 MDHEN and CDR2 SYDVKM come from the germline V gene. V lost 8 bases, J lost 2 bases, and 16 bases lay in between. The CDR3 nucleotides read TGTGCCAGCCTCCCGGGGGGGGTCCGCAATCAGCCCCAGCATTTT. Its protein product is CASLPGGVRNQPQHF.

The chain has TRBV5-1 and TRBJ2-4; TRBD2 aligns across 10 bases. Trimming took 4 bases from V and 5 from J; bases not matched to a gene: 3. CDR3 length: 14 residues. The germline CDR1 and CDR2 sequences are SGHRS and YFSETQ. CDR3 in amino acids: CASSSTSGENIQYF. CDR3 DNA: TGCGCCAGCAGCAGCACTAGCGGGGAAAACATTCAGTACTTC.

This clone has just a few counts. The V gene is TRBV6-8, the J gene TRBJ1-5; 10 bases align to TRBD1. The CDR3 is 15 residues long. The V gene's germline CDR1 is MNHGY and CDR2 SAAAGT. The trim removed 6 bases at V and 6 bases at J, leaving 8 bases unmatched. The CDR3 sequence is CASRRQGAYRQPQHF. CDR3 DNA: TGTGCCAGCAGAAGACAGGGGGCATATCGTCAGCCCCAGCATTTT.

By share, this clone ranks as medium-sized (0.01 to 0.1%). This sequence joins TRBV11-3 and TRBJ2-7, with 10 nucleotides matching TRBD2. Looked up from germline, CDR1 is SGHNT and CDR2 is YENEEA. J was trimmed by 6 bases and V by 6 bases; bases with no gene match: 11. CDR3 length equals 15 residues. The DNA for the CDR3 is TGTGCCAGCAGGGGCAAAGGGAGCGGGAGGGGCGAGCAGTACTTC. It translates to CASRGKGSGRGEQYF.

This clone was seen a few times. The rearrangement joins TRBV6-8 to TRBJ1-2; D remains unclear. V lost 5 bases and J lost 0, with 4 bases in between. CDR1 and CDR2 from the germline V gene are MNHGY and SAAAGT. This CDR3 is built from 12 residues. The CDR3 here is CASSDTNYGYTF. CDR3 DNA: TGTGCCAGCAGTGACACTAACTATGGCTACACCTTC.

This clone appeared a few times. Its ends do not fully match the called genes, so a read error is possible. A base was left unread or ambiguous, and X is written for its residue. In DNA form, the CDR3 reads TGTGCCAGYAGTGAAGCTAGCGGCGATACGCAGTATTTT. Translating gives CAXSEASGDTQYF. The full CDR3 is CASSEASGDTQYF. The chain combines TRBV2 with TRBJ2-3; 7 bases are a match to TRBD2. CDR1 and CDR2 from the germline V gene are SNHLY and FYNNEI. This CDR3 spans 13 amino acids.

This clone was detected only a few times. The chain's CDR3 is CASKTTSGRSNEQFF. CDR3 DNA sequence: TGTGCCAGCAAGACGACTAGCGGGAGGAGTAATGAGCAGTTCTTC. The chain uses TRBV9 and TRBJ2-1; 13 bases are shared with TRBD2. Germline CDR1 is SGDLS and CDR2 is YYNGEE. With V trimmed by 6 bases and J by 7 bases, 7 bases remained unmatched. The CDR3 is made up of 15 amino acids.

The chain couples TRBV30 to TRBJ1-5; D remains ambiguous. The CDR3 sequence is 12 residues long. Per germline, CDR1 GTSNPN and CDR2 SVGIG (reference sequence). V gave up 7 bases and J gave up 5 bases, with 12 bases separating them. CDR3 amino acids: CAFGRSDQPQHF. The CDR3, as DNA: TGTGCCTTTGGGAGATCGGATCAGCCCCAGCATTTT.

This clone was detected only a few times. The chain carries TRBV6-8 and TRBJ2-3; TRBD2 is a possible D gene (7 bases). CDR1 is MNHGY, CDR2 SAAAGT, per germline. The ends were cut back, 8 bases at V and 2 bases at J, with 14 bases in the middle. The CDR3 runs 14 residues. CDR3: CASGGGFYTDTQYF. CDR3 bases: TGTGCCAGCGGGGGGGGCTTCTACACAGATACGCAGTATTTT.

This clone was found a few times. The chain uses TRBV4-1 and TRBJ1-3; D gene unclear. This CDR3 region has 15 residues. CDR1 is MGHRA, CDR2 YSYEKL, per germline. Trimming cost V 4 bases and J 0 bases, with 10 bases left between them. CDR3 sequence: CASSLSPGSGNTIYF. The CDR3 DNA sequence: TGCGCCAGCAGCCTCTCTCCAGGCTCTGGAAACACCATATATTTT.

In its sample, this clone ranks as medium-sized. This chain connects TRBV11-3 to TRBJ1-4; perhaps TRBD1 as D (5 bases). Trimming took off 5 bases at V and 8 bases at J, with 18 bases between the two ends. This CDR3 comprises 15 residues. The germline CDR1 and CDR2 sequences are SGHNT and YENEEA. The CDR3 DNA reads as TGTGCCAGCAGCCCCTCAGTGGGGGTGAAGGAAAAACTGTTTTTT. Amino acids: CASSPSVGVKEKLFF.

This clone has more than one count but fewer than ten. The genes are TRBV6-8 and TRBJ2-2, with D tentatively TRBD1 or TRBD2 (5 bases each). Germline loops: CDR1 MNHGY, CDR2 SAAAGT. V shed 7 bases and J shed 1 base, with 13 bases lying between them. This CDR3 contains 15 residues. Here the CDR3 DNA reads TGTGCCAGCAACTCCGGGACGGGGAACACCGGGGAGCTGTTTTTT. Protein sequence: CASNSGTGNTGELFF.

This clone was detected only a few times. The junction departs from the called germline gene at one end, perhaps through a read error. The chain recombines TRBV11-3 with TRBJ1-5; D is ambiguous. This CDR3 has 16 residues. The germline CDR1 and CDR2 sequences are SGHNT and YENEEA. CDR3 DNA: TGTGCCAGCAGCCTTGGAGGCAGAAATAGCAATCAGCCTCAGCATTTT. Its protein product is CASSLGGRNSNQPQHF.

With regard to this clone: X is used for the amino acid whose nucleotide is unread or ambiguous. This sequence joins TRBV30 and TRBJ2-7; 9 bases line up with TRBD2. J lost 1 base, V lost 3 bases, and 10 bases had no gene match. The CDR3 covers 16 residues. Looked up from germline, CDR1 is GTSNPN and CDR2 is SVGIG (reference sequence). The CDR3 loop is CAWRGGTSXSSYEQYF. CDR3 DNA: TGTGCCTGGAGGGGTGGGACTAGCRGCAGTTCCTACGAGCAGTACTTC.